The present entry profiles one T cell receptor beta chain with its context. Its recognized antigen is unknown. No clone much larger than this one lies a single base away; base qualities are absent. The sample is drawn from a study of blood T cell repertoires in COVID-19 (dated by TCRdb to about 2020). At the level of the whole study: Samples covering the acute and convalescent phases of COVID-19 were provided by collaborators in the United States, Italy and Spain. A freely available public database, intended as a resource for researchers studying the immune response to SARS-CoV-2, is where the repertoires were released. A de-identified subject ID, COVID-19 status, age in years and sex were almost always included in the sample metadata. Where available, HLA class I and class II types were taken from metadata supplied by the sample provider and were not determined by assay-based typing. Samples came from the ongoing ImmuneRACE study (first 160 participants) plus 1,254 subjects from 6 global collaborators. The material from the prospective study consisted of cDNA or gDNA derived from T cells, B-cell-depleted T cells, or PBMCs. Subjects who had been exposed to COVID-19, were actively infected with it, or had recovered from it provided the deeply sampled blood TCRbeta repertoires that made up the dataset.

Germline trimming amounts to 4 bases on V and 5 bases on J, with 6 as the count of junction bases outside the gene matches. The CDR3 spans 15 residues, from the cysteine through the phenylalanine. The entry retains the CDR3 DNA only, 45 bases that are in frame from base 1. The germline V gene encodes CDR1 SGDLS and CDR2 YYNGEE. The collaborating institutions used their own protocols to collect whole blood in K2EDTA tubes. For TCRbeta analysis, collaborator samples were shipped as frozen whole blood, as isolated PBMCs, or as DNA extracted from either sample type. Study-level results and caveats: How much clinical and demographic metadata was included differed by source and by participant, and the metadata was provided uncurated.

The immunoSEQ Assay, a bias-controlled multiplex PCR, was used to amplify TCRbeta CDR3 regions from genomic DNA. Per the original workflow: The number of nucleated cells in each sample was estimated by amplification of reference gene primers within the assay. To quantify the absolute abundance of each unique TCRbeta CDR3 rearrangement, sequence reads were collapsed and filtered. Productive Simpson clonality was computed per sample as the square root of Simpson's diversity index over productive rearrangements. TCRdb obtained this table from immuneACCESS and retained in-frame rearrangements with V and J assigned. These tables miss some clones; where compared with another copy, unresolved V genes account for less than half of the shortfall, and the remainder is unexplained. That table supplies the V and J calls and clone size; D and trimming were determined from the DNA. The sample data list 45,000 to 55,000 clones, and 70% to 90% of these were observed just once. The top ten clones comprise approximately 5% of the sample.

Input material: peripheral blood. This receptor was obtained from a human donor in a cohort sampled during active COVID-19. The rearranged segments are TRBV9 and TRBJ2-2; the junction holds 9 bases that match TRBD1. The base sequence is TGTGCCAGCAGCCCCAGGGACAGGGTAACCGGGGAGCTGTTTTTT. Its product reads: CASSPRDRVTGELFF.